These 11 T cell receptor beta chains came from one sample sequenced in a study of T-cell reconstitution after alpha-beta-depleted transplantation in children. Unique molecular identifiers were incorporated during preparation of the TCRbeta library. From the PCR reads, TCRdb called clonotypes with MiXCR, one entry per CDR3 protein. The data contain almost 400,000 distinct CDR3 sequences, about 20% of them singletons. The starting material was PBMCs from the stem cell graft donor, obtained from the stem cell graft. Source of these receptors: a human donor who donated a stem cell graft to a child with acute myeloid leukemia.

The CDR3 sequence is CASSSQRITDTQYF. DNA of the CDR3: TGTGCCAGCAGTTCCCAGCGGATCACAGATACGCAGTATTTT. The rearrangement links TRBV28 to TRBJ2-3, with D possibly being TRBD2 (5 bases). Germline V gives CDR1 MDHEN, CDR2 SYDVKM. The CDR3 runs 14 residues. Trimming took off 4 bases at V and 2 bases at J, with 10 bases between the two ends.

This clonotype occurred a few times. The CDR3 here is CASSPSGAVYEQFF. CDR3 in DNA: TGTGCCAGCAGCCCATCTGGGGCAGTCTATGAGCAGTTCTTC. This chain uses TRBV9 with TRBJ2-1; perhaps TRBD1 as D (5 bases). V was cut by 4 bases and J by 8 bases, with 16 bases left in between. CDR3 length: 14 residues. Germline CDR1 SGDLS, CDR2 YYNGEE.

The chain links TRBV7-9 to TRBJ2-1; possible D gene TRBD1, 6 bases. This CDR3 is built from 14 residues. V was clipped by 2 bases and J by 8 bases, with 13 bases between them. The germline CDR1 and CDR2 sequences are SEHNR and FQNEAQ (reference sequence). Written as DNA, the CDR3 is TGTGCCAGCAGCTTACGGCAGGGGATCGATGAGCAGTTCTTC. Its protein is CASSLRQGIDEQFF.

At least ten counts were recorded for this clonotype. This chain joins TRBV20-1 and TRBJ2-3; 7 bases are a match to TRBD1. Losses at the gene ends were 6 bases for V and 0 bases for J; bases not matched to a gene: 18. The CDR3 is 18 residues long. Germline loops: CDR1 DFQATT, CDR2 SNEGSKA (reference sequence). This chain's CDR3 is CSAKRTGGNYTSTDTQYF. The CDR3 coding sequence is TGCAGTGCCAAGAGGACAGGTGGAAACTACACTAGCACAGATACGCAGTATTTT.

This clonotype was picked up a small number of times. The chain uses TRBV29-1 and TRBJ2-3, with 8 bases identical to TRBD1. The ends lost 7 bases at V and 2 bases at J; junction bases unmatched: 11. CDR3 length equals 15 residues. Germline CDR1 SQVTM, CDR2 ANQGSEA. The CDR3 protein is CSAGTGKIHTDTQYF. In nucleotides, the CDR3 is TGCAGCGCCGGGACAGGTAAAATACACACAGATACGCAGTATTTT.

This clonotype has just a few counts. The chain has TRBV12-3 or TRBV12-4 and TRBJ1-3; D unresolved. The CDR3 extends over 13 amino acids. Deletions cut 2 bases from V and 4 bases from J, with 6 bases between. The CDR3 region has the DNA TGTGCCAGCAGTTTATATCTCGGAAACACCATATATTTT. Residues: CASSLYLGNTIYF.

Only a few counts were recorded for this clonotype. The chain employs TRBV20-1 and TRBJ2-2, with 9 positions matching TRBD2. V shed 3 bases, J shed 6 bases, and the junction held 8 bases outside the gene matches. CDR1 is DFQATT and CDR2 is SNEGSKA in the germline V gene (reference sequence). CDR3 size: 15 residues. The CDR3 sequence is CSARIAGAPAGELFF. In DNA, the CDR3 is TGCAGTGCTAGGATAGCGGGAGCTCCTGCCGGGGAGCTGTTTTTT.

This sequence joins TRBV15 and TRBJ1-2; no firm D call. The germline V gene has CDR1 LNHNV and CDR2 YYDKDF (reference sequence). V lost 0 bases and J 5 bases, leaving 10 bases between the germline ends. This CDR3 is built from 14 residues. The CDR3 is CATSRDSGEYGYTF. The CDR3, as DNA: TGTGCCACCAGCAGAGATTCTGGGGAGTATGGCTACACCTTC.

The rearrangement uses TRBV4-1 and TRBJ1-1, with no clear D. Trimming stripped 0 bases from V and 1 base from J, with 6 bases between. In germline, CDR1 is MGHRA, CDR2 YSYEKL. The CDR3 extends over 14 amino acids. The CDR3, as DNA: TGCGCCAGCAGCCAAGATGAGGGGAACACTGAAGCTTTCTTT. Translating gives CASSQDEGNTEAFF.

The chain combines TRBV9 with TRBJ2-7; 10 nucleotides match TRBD2. J lost 7 bases, V lost 4 bases, and 14 bases had no gene match. Per germline, CDR1 SGDLS and CDR2 YYNGEE. The CDR3 consists of 16 residues. Written as DNA, the CDR3 is TGTGCCAGCAGCCCCCTACTCCTAGCGGGGGCCTCAGAGCAGTACTTC. It translates to CASSPLLLAGASEQYF.

This clonotype was detected many times. The rearrangement uses TRBV9 and TRBJ1-6, with 9 nucleotides matching TRBD1. The trim removed 4 bases at V and 10 bases at J, leaving 6 bases unmatched. The CDR3 consists of 14 residues. Per germline, CDR1 SGDLS and CDR2 YYNGEE. CDR3 bases: TGTGCCAGCAGCACAGGACAGGGGCGCTCACCCCTCCACTTT. It yields the protein CASSTGQGRSPLHF.